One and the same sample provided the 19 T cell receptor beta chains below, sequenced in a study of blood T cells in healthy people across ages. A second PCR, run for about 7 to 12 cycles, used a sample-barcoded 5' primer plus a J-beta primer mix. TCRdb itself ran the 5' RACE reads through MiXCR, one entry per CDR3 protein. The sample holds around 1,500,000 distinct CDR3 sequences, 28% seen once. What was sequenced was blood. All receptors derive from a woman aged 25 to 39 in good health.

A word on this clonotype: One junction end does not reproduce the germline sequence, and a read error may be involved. The CDR3 reads CASSPGGIAGYGHTF. The CDR3 DNA reads TGTGCCAGCAGTCCTGGGGGTATAGCGGGCTATGGCCACACCTTC. The chain recombines TRBV9 with TRBJ1-2, with a tentative D call TRBD1 (5 bases). Germline values: CDR1 SGDLS, CDR2 YYNGEE. This CDR3 spans 15 amino acids.

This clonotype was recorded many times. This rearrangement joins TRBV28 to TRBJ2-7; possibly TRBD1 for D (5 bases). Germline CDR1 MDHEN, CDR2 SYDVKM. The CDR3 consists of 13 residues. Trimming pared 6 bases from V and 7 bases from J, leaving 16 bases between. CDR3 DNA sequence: TGTGCCAGCAGCTTTCGGCAGGGTGGAGAGCAGTACTTC. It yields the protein CASSFRQGGEQYF.

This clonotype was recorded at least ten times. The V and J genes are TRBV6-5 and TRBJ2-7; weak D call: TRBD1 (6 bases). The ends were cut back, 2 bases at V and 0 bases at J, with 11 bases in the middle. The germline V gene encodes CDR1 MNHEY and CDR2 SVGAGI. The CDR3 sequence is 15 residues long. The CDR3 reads CASSYRDIGSYEQYF. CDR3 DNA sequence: TGTGCCAGCAGTTACAGGGACATAGGCTCCTACGAGCAGTACTTC.

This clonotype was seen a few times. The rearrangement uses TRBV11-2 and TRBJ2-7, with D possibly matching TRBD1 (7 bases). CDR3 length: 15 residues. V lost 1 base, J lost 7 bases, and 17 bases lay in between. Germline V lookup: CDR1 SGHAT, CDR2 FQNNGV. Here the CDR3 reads CASSLGSVRGEEQYF. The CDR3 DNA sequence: TGTGCCAGCAGCTTAGGGTCTGTCAGGGGGGAAGAGCAGTACTTC.

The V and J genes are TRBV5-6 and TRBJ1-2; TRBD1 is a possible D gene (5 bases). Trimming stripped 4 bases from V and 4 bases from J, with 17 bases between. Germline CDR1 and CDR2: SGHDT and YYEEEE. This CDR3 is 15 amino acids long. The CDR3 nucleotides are TGTGCCAGCAGCCCGGGACGGAGCGGTCGCTATGGCTACACCTTC. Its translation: CASSPGRSGRYGYTF.

CDR3 sequence (DNA): TGTGCCAGCAGCGCCCAGGGACAGGGGTTACAGTCCCAGCATTTT. Translation: CASSAQGQGLQSQHF. This chain connects TRBV7-2 to TRBJ1-5; 10 bases fit TRBD1. The V gene end was trimmed by 5 bases and the J gene end by 11 bases; junction bases not matched to a gene: 12. This CDR3 is 15 amino acids long. Germline values: CDR1 SGHTA, CDR2 FQGNSA.

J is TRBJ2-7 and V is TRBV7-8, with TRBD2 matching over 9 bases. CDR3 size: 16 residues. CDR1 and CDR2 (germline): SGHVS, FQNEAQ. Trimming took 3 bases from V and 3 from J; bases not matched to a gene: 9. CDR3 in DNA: TGTGCCAGCAGCTTCGGGGCTGGGACTAGCTTCTACGAGCAGTACTTC. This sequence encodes CASSFGAGTSFYEQYF.

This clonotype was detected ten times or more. This CDR3 is CSAHTGGWEQYF. CDR3 DNA: TGCAGTGCTCACACAGGGGGTTGGGAGCAGTACTTC. The chain couples TRBV20-1 to TRBJ2-7; 8 bases map to TRBD1. The V gene end was trimmed by 5 bases and the J gene end by 7 bases; junction bases not matched to a gene: 7. CDR1 and CDR2 from the germline V gene are DFQATT and SNEGSKA (reference sequence). There are 12 residues in the CDR3.

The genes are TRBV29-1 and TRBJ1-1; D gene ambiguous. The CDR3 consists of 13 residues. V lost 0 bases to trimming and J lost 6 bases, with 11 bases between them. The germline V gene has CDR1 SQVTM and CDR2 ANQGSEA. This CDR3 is CSVEDSLHPEAFF. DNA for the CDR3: TGCAGCGTTGAAGATAGCCTGCACCCTGAAGCTTTCTTT.

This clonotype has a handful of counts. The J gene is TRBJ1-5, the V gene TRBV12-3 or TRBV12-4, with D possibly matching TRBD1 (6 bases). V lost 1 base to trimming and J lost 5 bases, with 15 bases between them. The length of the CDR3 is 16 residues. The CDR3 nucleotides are TGTGCCAGCAGTTTAGGGCCCGGGGGCGATTATCAGCCCCAGCATTTT. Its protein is CASSLGPGGDYQPQHF.

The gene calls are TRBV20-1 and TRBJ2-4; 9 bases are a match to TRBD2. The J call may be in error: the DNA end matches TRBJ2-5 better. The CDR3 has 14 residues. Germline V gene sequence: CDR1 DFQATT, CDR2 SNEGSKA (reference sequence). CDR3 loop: CSAPPSGAQETQYF. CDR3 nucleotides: TGCAGTGCCCCCCCTAGCGGGGCCCAAGAGACCCAGTACTTC.

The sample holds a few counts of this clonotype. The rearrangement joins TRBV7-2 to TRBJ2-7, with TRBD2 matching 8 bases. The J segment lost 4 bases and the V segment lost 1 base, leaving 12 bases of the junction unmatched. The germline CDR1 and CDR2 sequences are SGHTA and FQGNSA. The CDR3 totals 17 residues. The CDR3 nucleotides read TGTGCCAGCAGCTTAGGGGTAGCGGGACTAGTATCGTACGAGCAGTACTTC. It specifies CASSLGVAGLVSYEQYF.

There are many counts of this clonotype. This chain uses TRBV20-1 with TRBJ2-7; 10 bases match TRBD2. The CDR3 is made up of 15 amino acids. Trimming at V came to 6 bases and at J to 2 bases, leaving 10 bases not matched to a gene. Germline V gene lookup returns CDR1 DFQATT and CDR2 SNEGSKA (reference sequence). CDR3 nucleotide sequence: TGCAGTGCCAGTAGCCTAGCGGGAGCTCCCTACGAGCAGTACTTC. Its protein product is CSASSLAGAPYEQYF.

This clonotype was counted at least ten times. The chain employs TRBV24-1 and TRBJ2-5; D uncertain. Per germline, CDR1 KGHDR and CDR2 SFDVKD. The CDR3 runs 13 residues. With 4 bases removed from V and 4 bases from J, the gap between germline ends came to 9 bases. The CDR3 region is CATSETVGETQYF. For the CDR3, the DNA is TGTGCCACCAGTGAAACTGTGGGAGAGACCCAGTACTTC.

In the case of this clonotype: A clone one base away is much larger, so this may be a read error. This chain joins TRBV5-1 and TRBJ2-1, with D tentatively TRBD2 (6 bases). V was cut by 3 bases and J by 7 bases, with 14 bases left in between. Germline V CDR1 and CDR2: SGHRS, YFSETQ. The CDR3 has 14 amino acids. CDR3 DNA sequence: TGCGCCAGCAGCTGCGGGGACCGAACTAATGAGCAGTTCTTC. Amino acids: CASSCGDRTNEQFF.

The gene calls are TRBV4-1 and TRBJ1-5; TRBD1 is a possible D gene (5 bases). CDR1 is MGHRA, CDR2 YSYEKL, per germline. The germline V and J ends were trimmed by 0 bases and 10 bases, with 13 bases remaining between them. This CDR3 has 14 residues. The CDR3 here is CASSQEGGRFPQHF. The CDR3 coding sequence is TGCGCCAGCAGCCAAGAGGGGGGACGGTTCCCCCAGCATTTT.

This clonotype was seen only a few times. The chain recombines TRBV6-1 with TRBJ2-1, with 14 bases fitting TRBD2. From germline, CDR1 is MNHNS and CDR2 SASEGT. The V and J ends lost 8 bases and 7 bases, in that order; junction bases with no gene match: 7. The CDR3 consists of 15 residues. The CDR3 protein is CASLRTSGRSNEQFF. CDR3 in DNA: TGTGCCAGCCTTAGGACTAGCGGGAGGAGTAATGAGCAGTTCTTC.

CDR3 sequence: CAIRTFGTTEAFF. CDR3 bases: TGTGCCATCAGGACTTTCGGAACGACTGAAGCTTTCTTT. The V and J genes are TRBV12-3 or TRBV12-4 and TRBJ1-1; no definite D call. The CDR3 is made up of 13 amino acids. Deletions cut 10 bases from V and 5 bases from J, with 17 bases between.

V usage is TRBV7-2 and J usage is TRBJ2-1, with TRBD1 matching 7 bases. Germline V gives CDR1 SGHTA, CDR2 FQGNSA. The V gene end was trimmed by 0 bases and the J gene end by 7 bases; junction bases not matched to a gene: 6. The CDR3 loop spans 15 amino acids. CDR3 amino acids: CASSLATGFGNEQFF. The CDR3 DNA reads TGTGCCAGCAGCTTAGCGACAGGGTTTGGGAATGAGCAGTTCTTC.